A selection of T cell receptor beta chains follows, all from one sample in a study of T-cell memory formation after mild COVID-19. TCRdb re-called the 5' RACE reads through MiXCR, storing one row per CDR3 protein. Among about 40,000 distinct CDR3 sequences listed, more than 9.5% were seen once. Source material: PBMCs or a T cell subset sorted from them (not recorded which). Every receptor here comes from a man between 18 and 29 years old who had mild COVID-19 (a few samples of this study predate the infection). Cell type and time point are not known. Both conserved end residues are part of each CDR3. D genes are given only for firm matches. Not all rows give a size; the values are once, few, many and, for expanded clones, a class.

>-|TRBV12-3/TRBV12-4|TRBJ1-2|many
CASTFGTGYGYTF
TGTGCCAGCACATTCGGAACAGGCTATGGCTACACCTTC
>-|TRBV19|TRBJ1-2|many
CASTWDKTNYGYTF
TGTGCCAGTACCTGGGACAAGACTAACTATGGCTACACCTTC
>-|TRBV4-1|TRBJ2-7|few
CASSQDLRRGPSYEQYF
TGCGCCAGCAGCCAAGATCTTCGGAGGGGCCCCTCCTACGAGCAGTACTTC
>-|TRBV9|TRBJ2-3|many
CASSVGGALPGADTQYF
TGTGCCAGCAGCGTGGGGGGGGCGCTCCCCGGGGCAGATACGCAGTATTTT
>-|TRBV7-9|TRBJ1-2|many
CASSLAWITNYGYTF
TGTGCCAGCAGCTTAGCATGGATAACTAACTATGGCTACACCTTC
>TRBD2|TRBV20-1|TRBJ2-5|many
CSADSGGAGETQYF
TGCAGTGCTGATAGCGGGGGGGCAGGAGAGACCCAGTACTTC
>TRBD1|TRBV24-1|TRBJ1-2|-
CATSDRVSGTGGIGYTF
TGTGCCACCAGTGATCGAGTGTCCGGGACAGGGGGCATTGGCTACACCTTC
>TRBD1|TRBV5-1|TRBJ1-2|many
CASSLVYRGGYGYTF
TGCGCCAGCAGCTTGGTGTACAGGGGTGGTTATGGCTACACCTTC
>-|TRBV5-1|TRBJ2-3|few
CASSLVPTDTQYF
TGCGCCAGCAGCTTGGTACCTACAGATACGCAGTATTTT
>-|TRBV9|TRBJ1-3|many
CASSAGRGNTIYF
TGTGCCAGCAGCGCCGGTCGGGGAAACACCATATATTTT